These T cell receptor beta chains were read from a single sample in a study of T cells in Graves' hyperthyroidism and ophthalmopathy. Each CDR3 protein gets one entry after TCRdb re-called the multiplex PCR reads with MiXCR. The sample contains about 600,000 distinct CDR3 sequences, about a sixth of which appear only once. The sequenced material came from blood. These receptors were collected from a woman aged 40 to 55 with Graves' ophthalmopathy. Each CDR3 is given with its conserved first and last residue. Fields, in order: clone size, V gene, J gene, D gene, CDR3 protein, CDR3 DNA. The D gene is left open where the match is weak. Clone size is shown for a subset of rows, as once, few, many or a class of expanded clone.

>many|TRBV19|TRBJ2-1|-
CASSWGGQYLNEQFF
TGTGCCAGTAGCTGGGGGGGCCAATACCTCAATGAGCAGTTCTTC
>-|TRBV12-5|TRBJ2-1|TRBD2
CASAGLAGGPLNEQFF
TGTGCTAGTGCCGGACTAGCGGGAGGGCCGCTTAATGAGCAGTTCTTC
>few|TRBV7-9|TRBJ1-2|-
CASSLQQGNYGYTF
TGTGCCAGCAGCTTACAACAAGGAAACTATGGCTACACCTTC
>many|TRBV2|TRBJ1-1|TRBD1
CASTRTGTEAFF
TGTGCCAGCACCAGGACAGGGACTGAAGCTTTCTTT
>many|TRBV3-1|TRBJ2-3|-
CASSQGNPRTDTQYF
TGTGCCAGCAGCCAAGGGAACCCCAGGACAGATACGCAGTATTTT
>few|TRBV6-1|TRBJ2-7|-
CASSEAWQQPYEQYF
TGTGCCAGCAGTGAAGCGTGGCAGCAACCCTACGAGCAGTACTTC
>few|TRBV6-2/TRBV6-3|TRBJ2-1|TRBD2
CASSPLKLAGGRNEQFF
TGTGCCAGCAGTCCCCTTAAACTAGCGGGAGGGAGGAATGAGCAGTTCTTC
>-|TRBV9|TRBJ2-2|-
CASTRGGTNTGELFF
TGTGCCAGCACCCGTGGGGGTACGAACACCGGGGAGCTGTTTTTT
>many|TRBV12-3/TRBV12-4|TRBJ1-6|-
CASSFGENNSPLHF
TGTGCCAGCAGTTTTGGAGAAAATAATTCACCCCTCCACTTT
>few|TRBV7-8|TRBJ2-7|-
CASSPRTSSYEQYF
TGTGCCAGCAGTCCCCGGACGAGCTCCTACGAGCAGTACTTC
>few|TRBV3-1|TRBJ2-7|TRBD2
CASSQLGSGGYEQYF
TGTGCCAGCAGCCAATTGGGGAGCGGGGGCTACGAGCAGTACTTC
>few|TRBV20-1|TRBJ2-1|-
CSAGTRSYNEQFF
TGCAGTGCTGGGACCAGAAGTTACAATGAGCAGTTCTTC
>many|TRBV2|TRBJ2-1|TRBD1
CASSVQGLRDNEQFF
TGTGCCAGCAGTGTACAGGGGCTGCGTGACAATGAGCAGTTCTTC
>many|TRBV20-1|TRBJ2-7|TRBD1
CSAYRDSTTYEQYF
TGCAGTGCGTACCGGGACAGCACAACCTACGAGCAGTACTTC
>few|TRBV20-1|TRBJ2-4|-
CSARDVTVAKNIQYF
TGCAGTGCTAGAGATGTGACAGTAGCCAAAAACATTCAGTACTTC
>many|TRBV2|TRBJ1-2|-
CASSDRGQNYGYTF
TGTGCCAGCAGTGACCGGGGGCAGAACTATGGCTACACCTTC
>few|TRBV7-9|TRBJ2-7|TRBD2
CASSQALSGSYEQYF
TGTGCCAGCAGCCAAGCACTTAGCGGGAGCTACGAGCAGTACTTC
>-|TRBV5-1|TRBJ2-7|-
CASSLRQGGREQYF
TGCGCCAGCAGCTTGCGGCAGGGGGGTCGCGAGCAGTACTTC
>-|TRBV7-2|TRBJ1-5|-
CASSLVSGQPQHF
TGTGCCAGCAGCTTAGTTTCGGGGCAGCCCCAGCATTTT
>-|TRBV20-1|TRBJ2-1|-
CSATTGTAWNEQFF
TGCAGTGCGACTACAGGGACCGCCTGGAATGAGCAGTTCTTC
>-|TRBV6-1|TRBJ2-3|-
CASSEWLALTDTQYF
TGTGCCAGCAGTGAATGGCTAGCCCTCACAGATACGCAGTATTTT
>-|TRBV14|TRBJ1-1|TRBD1
CASSRQGRANTEAFF
TGTGCCAGCAGCCGACAGGGGAGGGCAAACACTGAAGCTTTCTTT
>many|TRBV12-3/TRBV12-4|TRBJ1-1|-
CASARETEAFF
TGTGCCAGCGCGAGGGAAACTGAAGCTTTCTTT
>-|TRBV5-1|TRBJ1-1|-
CASSKGDLSAVTEAFF
TGCGCCAGCAGCAAAGGGGATCTTAGCGCTGTCACTGAAGCTTTCTTT
>few|TRBV20-1|TRBJ2-7|TRBD1
CSAIRDRVGEQYF
TGCAGTGCCATCCGGGACAGGGTGGGAGAGCAGTACTTC